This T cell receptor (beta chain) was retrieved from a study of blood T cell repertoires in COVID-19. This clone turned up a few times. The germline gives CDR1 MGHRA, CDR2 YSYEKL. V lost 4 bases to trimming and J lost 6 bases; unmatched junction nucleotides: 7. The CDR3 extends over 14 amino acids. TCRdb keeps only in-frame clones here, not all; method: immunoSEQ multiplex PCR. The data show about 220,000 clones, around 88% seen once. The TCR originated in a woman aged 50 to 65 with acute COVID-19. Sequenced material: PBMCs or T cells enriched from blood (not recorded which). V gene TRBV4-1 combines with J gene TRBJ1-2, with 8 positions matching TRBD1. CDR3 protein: CASSLLTGGDGYTF. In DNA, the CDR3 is TGCGCCAGCAGCCTCCTAACAGGGGGAGATGGCTACACCTTC.